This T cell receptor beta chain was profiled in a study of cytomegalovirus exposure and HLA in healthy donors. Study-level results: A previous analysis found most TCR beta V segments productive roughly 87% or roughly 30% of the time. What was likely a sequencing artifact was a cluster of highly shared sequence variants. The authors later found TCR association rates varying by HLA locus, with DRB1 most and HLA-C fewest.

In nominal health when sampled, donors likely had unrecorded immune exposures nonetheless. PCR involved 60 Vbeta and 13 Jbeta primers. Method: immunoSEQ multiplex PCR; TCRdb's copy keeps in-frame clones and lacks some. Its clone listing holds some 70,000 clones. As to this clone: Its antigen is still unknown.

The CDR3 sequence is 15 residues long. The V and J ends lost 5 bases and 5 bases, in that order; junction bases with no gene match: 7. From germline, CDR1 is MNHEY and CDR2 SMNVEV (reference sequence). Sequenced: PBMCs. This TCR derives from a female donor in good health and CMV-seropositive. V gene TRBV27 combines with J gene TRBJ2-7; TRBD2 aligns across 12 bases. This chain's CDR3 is CASSRLAGVMHEQYF. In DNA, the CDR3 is TGTGCCAGCAGTCGACTAGCGGGAGTAATGCACGAGCAGTACTTC.